This T cell receptor beta chain is from a study of cytomegalovirus exposure and HLA in healthy donors. Germline CDR1 is SGHTA and CDR2 is FQGNSA. V lost 5 bases to trimming and J lost 1 base, with 6 bases between them. CDR3 length: 12 residues. Method: immunoSEQ multiplex PCR; TCRdb's copy keeps in-frame clones and lacks some. The sample holds approximately 65,000 clones, 96% seen once. This clonotype was obtained from a woman aged 18-29 years in good health and CMV-seropositive. V and J are TRBV7-2 and TRBJ2-7; D is uncertain. Sequenced sample: PBMCs. CDR3 sequence (DNA): TGTGCCAGCAGCCCCCCGTCCTACGAGCAGTACTTC. Protein sequence: CASSPPSYEQYF.